These T cell receptor beta chains were read from a single sample in a study of regulatory T cells in long-lasting Graves disease. TCRdb passed the multiplex PCR reads through MiXCR, listing each CDR3 protein once. The table lists hundreds of thousands of distinct CDR3 sequences, 30% of them singletons. The material was peripheral blood mononuclear cells (PBMCs), obtained when the disease was refractory, from a patient treated with antithyroid drugs. Every receptor here comes from a female donor with Graves disease. Each CDR3 is given with its conserved first and last residue. D genes are given only for firm matches. Clone size is given for some rows only: seen once, a few or many times, or a class if the clone is expanded.

d_gene,v_gene,j_gene,abundance,len,CDR3aa,CDR3nt
.,TRBV5-1,TRBJ1-1,.,15,CASSLQGRRDTEAFF,TGCGCCAGCAGCTTACAGGGCAGGAGGGACACTGAAGCTTTCTTT
.,TRBV5-1,TRBJ1-1,few,15,CASSLDRPWNTEAFF,TGCGCCAGCAGCTTGGATCGACCGTGGAACACTGAAGCTTTCTTT
.,TRBV28,TRBJ1-2,many,12,CASRDPGVGYTF,TGTGCCAGCAGGGACCCAGGGGTTGGCTACACCTTC
TRBD1,TRBV28,TRBJ1-2,many,13,CASSLQGAMGYTF,TGTGCCAGCAGTCTACAGGGGGCTATGGGCTACACCTTC
.,TRBV3-1,TRBJ2-5,few,16,CASSPTPFGGQETQYF,TGTGCCAGCAGCCCAACTCCCTTCGGGGGTCAAGAGACCCAGTACTTC
.,TRBV19,TRBJ1-2,.,13,CASSLRALYGYTF,TGTGCCAGTAGCCTCCGGGCCCTCTATGGCTACACCTTC
TRBD1,TRBV5-1,TRBJ1-1,many,12,CASSPGQGEAFF,TGCGCCAGCAGCCCTGGACAGGGCGAAGCTTTCTTT
TRBD1,TRBV7-6,TRBJ1-4,few,15,CASSLGTGVPEKLFF,TGTGCCAGCAGCTTAGGGACAGGGGTTCCTGAAAAACTGTTTTTT
.,TRBV19,TRBJ2-7,.,12,CARRQEAYEQYF,TGTGCCAGAAGACAGGAGGCCTACGAGCAGTACTTC
.,TRBV11-2,TRBJ1-4,many,16,CASSPRIGQSNEKLFF,TGTGCCAGCAGCCCCCGTATTGGACAGAGTAATGAAAAACTGTTTTTT
.,TRBV6-1,TRBJ2-5,few,13,CACSGAEQGTQYF,TGTGCCTGCTCAGGGGCGGAGCAAGGGACCCAGTACTTC
.,TRBV14,TRBJ1-1,.,14,CASSQVDTNTEAFF,TGTGCCAGCAGCCAAGTCGACACGAACACTGAAGCTTTCTTT
TRBD1,TRBV29-1,TRBJ1-1,many,12,CSDGQGDTEAFF,TGCAGCGACGGACAGGGTGACACTGAAGCTTTCTTT
.,TRBV6-5,TRBJ2-2,.,18,CASSSGGGQNKNTGELFF,TGTGCCAGCAGTTCTGGGGGGGGGCAAAATAAGAACACCGGGGAGCTGTTTTTT
.,TRBV6-2/TRBV6-3,TRBJ2-1,.,14,CASSIRGSYNEQFF,TGTGCCAGCAGTATACGCGGCTCCTACAATGAGCAGTTCTTC
TRBD1,TRBV29-1,TRBJ1-1,few,13,CSVPTGGNTEAFF,TGCAGCGTGCCGACAGGGGGTAACACTGAAGCTTTCTTT
TRBD1,TRBV6-1,TRBJ1-2,many,14,CASSAGTGLKGYTF,TGTGCCAGCAGTGCCGGGACAGGGCTAAAAGGCTACACCTTC
TRBD1,TRBV2,TRBJ1-4,many,14,CASSPDRGLEKLFF,TGTGCCAGCAGTCCAGACAGGGGGCTTGAAAAACTGTTTTTT
.,TRBV5-1,TRBJ1-1,many,14,CASSLLMGGTEAFF,TGCGCCAGCAGCTTGTTGATGGGGGGCACTGAAGCTTTCTTT
TRBD2,TRBV6-2/TRBV6-3,TRBJ2-5,.,16,CASSDPLAGPGETQYF,TGTGCCAGCAGTGATCCTCTAGCGGGTCCGGGGGAGACCCAGTACTTC
TRBD1,TRBV20-1,TRBJ1-1,.,13,CSARTIGGSEAFF,TGCAGTGCCCGGACAATAGGGGGCTCTGAAGCTTTCTTT
.,TRBV6-5,TRBJ1-6,many,15,CASSYLGHLGSPLHF,TGTGCCAGCAGTTACCTTGGGCACCTTGGGTCACCCCTCCACTTT
.,TRBV5-6,TRBJ1-5,.,16,CASSLLGGVANQPQHF,TGTGCCAGCAGCTTGCTTGGGGGGGTAGCCAATCAGCCCCAGCATTTT
.,TRBV5-1,TRBJ1-1,.,15,CASKKAVTAGTEAFF,TGCGCCAGCAAGAAAGCTGTAACCGCCGGGACAGAAGCTTTCTTT
.,TRBV20-1,TRBJ2-4,.,14,CSASGGGEGNIQYF,TGCAGTGCCTCCGGTGGCGGGGAAGGGAACATTCAGTACTTC
.,TRBV11-2,TRBJ1-1,.,13,CASSLYTNTEAFF,TGTGCCAGCAGCTTATACACGAACACTGAAGCTTTCTTT
.,TRBV12-3/TRBV12-4,TRBJ1-2,many,12,CASSSLSAGYTF,TGTGCCAGCAGTTCCTTATCGGCCGGCTACACCTTC
TRBD1,TRBV6-2/TRBV6-3,TRBJ1-1,.,18,CASSHQTGVPGLDTEAFF,TGTGCCAGCAGTCACCAGACAGGGGTCCCCGGGTTGGACACTGAAGCTTTCTTT
.,TRBV6-4,TRBJ1-3,.,15,CASSYAGNSGNTIYF,TGTGCCAGCAGTTACGCAGGGAATTCTGGAAACACCATATATTTT
.,TRBV2,TRBJ2-4,many,13,CAGLTVAKNIQYF,TGTGCCGGACTAACGGTAGCCAAAAACATTCAGTACTTC
.,TRBV5-1,TRBJ2-1,.,15,CASSLTGVGYNEQFF,TGCGCCAGCAGCCTGACGGGAGTTGGCTACAATGAGCAGTTCTTC
.,TRBV12-3/TRBV12-4,TRBJ1-4,many,15,CASSPLGGPNEKLFF,TGTGCCAGCAGTCCCCTCGGGGGGCCGAATGAAAAACTGTTTTTT
TRBD1,TRBV28,TRBJ2-7,many,15,CASSWTDRHTYEQYF,TGTGCCAGCAGTTGGACGGACAGGCATACCTACGAGCAGTACTTC
.,TRBV20-1,TRBJ2-7,few,15,CSARDPIGGTYEQYF,TGCAGTGCTAGAGACCCAATAGGGGGGACCTACGAGCAGTACTTC
.,TRBV27,TRBJ1-2,few,15,CASSHKQGSGYGYTF,TGTGCCAGCAGCCATAAACAGGGTTCCGGCTATGGCTACACCTTC
.,TRBV30,TRBJ1-5,.,12,CAYNRQNQPQHF,TGTGCCTACAATCGACAGAATCAGCCCCAGCATTTT
.,TRBV3-1,TRBJ1-5,.,15,CASSQVLGSHQPQHF,TGTGCCAGCAGCCAAGTTCTGGGGTCGCATCAGCCCCAGCATTTT
TRBD1,TRBV9,TRBJ1-5,few,15,CASSVGTGVNQPQHF,TGTGCCAGCAGCGTAGGGACAGGGGTCAATCAGCCCCAGCATTTT
.,TRBV9,TRBJ2-5,.,16,CASSVMSGHYQETQYF,TGTGCCAGCAGCGTAATGTCGGGACACTACCAAGAGACCCAGTACTTC
.,TRBV19,TRBJ1-5,.,14,CASSILDFNQPQHF,TGTGCCAGTAGTATTCTTGATTTCAATCAGCCCCAGCATTTT
TRBD2,TRBV20-1,TRBJ2-7,.,15,CSAIDFLAGGYEQYF,TGCAGTGCTATCGATTTCCTAGCGGGCGGTTACGAGCAGTACTTC
.,TRBV12-5,TRBJ1-5,few,12,CASGEENQPQHF,TGTGCTAGTGGTGAAGAGAATCAGCCCCAGCATTTT
TRBD2,TRBV20-1,TRBJ2-7,few,15,CSARPLAGGPYEQYF,TGCAGTGCGAGGCCACTAGCGGGAGGGCCCTACGAGCAGTACTTC
.,TRBV12-3/TRBV12-4,TRBJ1-5,few,14,CASSLAGEGQPQHF,TGTGCCAGCAGTTTGGCAGGGGAGGGGCAGCCCCAGCATTTT
TRBD1,TRBV5-1,TRBJ2-2,few,16,CASSSAVRGLAGELFF,TGCGCCAGCAGCTCCGCGGTCAGGGGGCTGGCCGGGGAGCTGTTTTTT
TRBD1,TRBV12-3/TRBV12-4,TRBJ1-2,few,15,CASSFSLQGPYGYTF,TGTGCCAGCAGTTTCTCCCTACAGGGGCCCTATGGCTACACCTTC
.,TRBV6-1,TRBJ1-5,.,15,CASSEPGTPIEPQHF,TGTGCCAGCAGTGAACCAGGGACGCCCATAGAGCCCCAGCATTTT
.,TRBV5-1,TRBJ1-5,many,15,CASSLEGLSNQPQHF,TGTGCCAGCAGTTTAGAGGGTTTAAGCAATCAGCCCCAGCATTTT
.,TRBV7-2,TRBJ1-2,.,14,CASSLMTENYGYTF,TGTGCCAGCAGCTTAATGACGGAGAACTATGGCTACACCTTC
TRBD1,TRBV27,TRBJ1-1,few,19,CASSLSIFRTGGKNTEAFF,TGTGCCAGCAGTTTATCGATTTTTAGGACAGGGGGCAAGAACACTGAAGCTTTCTTT
.,TRBV20-1,TRBJ1-5,.,13,CSAREEFGKPQHF,TGCAGTGCTAGAGAGGAGTTCGGGAAGCCCCAGCATTTT
TRBD1,TRBV18,TRBJ1-4,few,15,CASSPRTGGDEKLFF,TGTGCCAGCTCACCTAGGACAGGGGGAGATGAAAAACTGTTTTTT
.,TRBV4-1,TRBJ1-5,.,15,CASSQPLLGNQPQHF,TGCGCCAGCAGCCAGCCCCTTCTAGGCAATCAGCCCCAGCATTTT
TRBD2,TRBV5-4,TRBJ2-5,.,15,CASRPLAGVEETQYF,TGTGCCAGCAGACCACTAGCGGGAGTCGAAGAGACCCAGTACTTC
TRBD1,TRBV20-1,TRBJ2-3,many,16,CSAHSLDRGRRDTQYF,TGCAGTGCCCACTCCCTCGACAGGGGGAGAAGAGATACGCAGTATTTT
.,TRBV7-9,TRBJ2-1,.,12,CASSYPSNEQFF,TGTGCCAGCAGCTACCCTAGCAATGAGCAGTTCTTC
.,TRBV6-2/TRBV6-3,TRBJ1-5,.,15,CASSVTGSTNQPQHF,TGTGCCAGCAGTGTGACCGGGTCGACTAATCAGCCCCAGCATTTT
.,TRBV20-1,TRBJ1-4,few,12,CSASGQSEKLFF,TGCAGTGCCTCCGGACAGAGTGAAAAACTGTTTTTT